Described below is a single T cell receptor beta chain sequence and its context. What it binds is not known. This specimen belongs to a study of CD8+CD57+ T cells in acquired aplastic anemia. Study summary: The average for DNA from sorted CD4+ and CD8+ cells was roughly 3 ug. Healthy CD8+ samples averaged about 11.0 million reads.

Both TCR beta VDJ combination and CDR3 sequence profiling were carried out. Genomic DNA was the template for this profiling. Each CDR3 protein is one row after TCRdb ran MiXCR on the reads. Altogether about 180,000 distinct CDR3 sequences are present, approximately 49% being singletons, with the ten largest covering approximately 2.9%. Study observations and caveats: About 29 sequences, all CD8+ CDR3, were shared between patients and controls. In CD8+ cells, Simpson's diversity showed no significant difference between patients and controls.

V shed 10 bases and J 5 bases; nucleotides not matched to a gene: 7. The CDR3 sequence is 14 residues long. Germline CDR1 reads ENHRY; CDR2 reads SYGVKD. Sample: sorted CD4+, CD8+, or CD8+CD57+ T cells (not recorded which) from PBMCs. This chain uses TRBV10-3 with TRBJ2-2; 10 nucleotides match TRBD2. This receptor was taken from a human donor in good health. The CDR3 sequence: CATLTSGLTGELFF. CDR3 sequence (DNA): TGTGCCACCTTGACTAGCGGGCTTACCGGGGAGCTGTTTTTT.